The source of this T cell receptor beta chain is a study of blood T cell repertoires in COVID-19. On the study more broadly: The United States, Italy and Spain were the sources of the acute and convalescent COVID-19 samples. T cells, B-cell-depleted T cells, or PBMCs provided the cDNA or gDNA that served as material.

Germline loops: CDR1 SEHNR, CDR2 FQNEAQ (reference sequence). With V trimmed by 0 bases and J by 2 bases, 8 bases remained unmatched. CDR3 length equals 18 residues. Original analysis: Researchers report that nucleated cell counts were estimated from reference gene primer amplification. Only in-frame clones appear in the TCRdb table, and some are missing; sequencing was by immunoSEQ multiplex PCR. V and J calls and clone size come straight from that table; D and trimming were deduced from the DNA. The sample holds approximately 80,000 clones; 82% are singletons and the top ten take under 11%. The clonotype comes from a man aged 60 to 75 with acute or convalescent COVID-19. Material for sequencing was peripheral blood. V usage is TRBV7-9 and J usage is TRBJ2-3, with 10 bases matching TRBD2. The CDR3 sequence: CASSLASLAGFHTDTQYF. The CDR3 DNA reads as TGTGCCAGCAGCTTAGCGTCACTAGCGGGATTCCACACAGATACGCAGTATTTT.